These T cell receptor beta chains were read from a single sample in a study of blood T cell repertoires in COVID-19. Measured with immunoSEQ multiplex PCR; TCRdb has only the in-frame clones, and not every one. This table holds fewer than 250,000 clones, about nine tenths found once. Source material: peripheral blood. The receptor source for this set is a woman aged 55-70 years who had recovered from COVID-19. CDR3s include the opening cysteine and the closing phenylalanine or tryptophan. The order of the fields is V gene, D gene, clone size, J gene, CDR3 protein, CDR3 DNA. The D gene is left open where the match is weak. Size values are once, few and many counts, or a class for expanded clones, and some rows have none.

TRBV6-2/TRBV6-3	TRBD2	once	TRBJ2-3	CASSYPVAGVTDTQYF	TGTGCCAGCAGTTACCCCGTAGCGGGGGTGACAGATACGCAGTATTTT
TRBV28	.	.	TRBJ1-5	CASSRNRAGNQPQHF	TGTGCCAGCAGTCGTAACAGGGCCGGCAATCAGCCCCAGCATTTT
TRBV4-3	.	.	TRBJ2-1	CASSQEAGYHEQFF	TGCGCCAGCAGCCAAGAAGCAGGGTACCATGAGCAGTTCTTC
TRBV7-9	TRBD1	.	TRBJ2-7	CASSSPTTRDRERYEQYF	TGTGCCAGCAGTTCACCGACGACCCGGGACAGGGAACGATACGAGCAGTACTTC
TRBV6-6	TRBD1	.	TRBJ2-5	CASSLGTGAETQYF	TGTGCCAGCAGTTTGGGGACAGGGGCAGAGACCCAGTACTTC
TRBV5-1	.	.	TRBJ2-3	CASSEPGLDTQYF	TGCGCCAGCAGCGAACCGGGACTTGATACGCAGTATTTT
TRBV9	.	.	TRBJ2-3	CASSVGVRNTQYF	TGTGCCAGCAGCGTCGGGGTCCGAAATACGCAGTATTTT
TRBV28	TRBD1	.	TRBJ1-1	CASSSPLDRGPNTEAFF	TGTGCCAGCAGTTCGCCTTTGGACAGGGGGCCGAACACTGAAGCTTTCTTT
TRBV5-1	.	.	TRBJ1-3	CASSFSGQRSLGNTIYF	TGCGCCAGCAGCTTTTCAGGACAAAGATCGCTCGGAAACACCATATATTTT
TRBV7-3	TRBD2	.	TRBJ2-7	CASSLIAGSTYEQYF	TGTGCCAGCAGCCTCATAGCGGGGTCGACCTACGAGCAGTACTTC
TRBV11-3	.	.	TRBJ1-3	CASSRASSGNTIYF	TGTGCCAGCTCCAGGGCGAGCTCTGGAAACACCATATATTTT
TRBV9	.	.	TRBJ2-1	CASSVAERNEQFF	TGTGCCAGCAGCGTAGCGGAGAGAAATGAGCAGTTCTTC
TRBV7-6	TRBD1	.	TRBJ1-4	CASSLGTGEGEKLFF	TGTGCCAGCAGCTTAGGGACAGGGGAGGGCGAAAAACTGTTTTTT
TRBV28	TRBD1	.	TRBJ2-6	CASSPGQGKSGANVLTF	TGTGCCAGCAGTCCCGGACAGGGAAAGTCTGGGGCCAACGTCCTGACTTTC
TRBV27	.	.	TRBJ2-7	CASSSPVEGTEQYF	TGTGCCAGCAGTTCCCCCGTGGAGGGGACCGAGCAGTACTTC
TRBV19	.	.	TRBJ1-5	CASSIRVRSNQPQHF	TGTGCCAGTAGTATCAGGGTGCGGAGCAATCAGCCCCAGCATTTT
TRBV5-1	.	few	TRBJ2-3	CASRVLAVSTDTQYF	TGCGCCAGCAGGGTATTAGCGGTTAGCACAGATACGCAGTATTTT
TRBV6-5	.	.	TRBJ2-3	CASSYLTGFTDTQYF	TGTGCCAGCAGTTATTTGACAGGTTTCACAGATACGCAGTATTTT
TRBV27	.	.	TRBJ2-2	CASSHQTGVSNTGELFF	TGTGCCAGCAGTCACCAAACAGGTGTATCGAACACCGGGGAGCTGTTTTTT
TRBV4-1	TRBD1	.	TRBJ1-2	CASSPGQGNYGYTF	TGCGCCAGCAGCCCGGGACAGGGAAACTATGGCTACACCTTC